This T cell receptor (beta chain) came from a study of response to subunit inactivated influenza vaccine. Whole-study results and caveats: It was suggested by the authors that few new T cells are recruited by each seasonal influenza vaccination.

The CDR3 has 14 amino acids. Germline CDR1 and CDR2: ENHRY and SYGVKD. The ends were cut back, 2 bases at V and 3 bases at J, with 11 bases in the middle. From the RT-PCR reads, TCRdb called clonotypes with MiXCR, one entry per CDR3 protein. This table has 500,000 to 750,000 distinct CDR3 sequences, roughly 15% appearing once. This clonotype occurred a few times. Its antigen is undetermined. The input for sequencing was PBMCs from blood, taken 11 to 12 days after vaccination. The V and J genes are TRBV10-3 and TRBJ2-7; D is perhaps TRBD1 (5 bases). This TCR was recovered from a man aged 45-65 years who received an inactivated influenza vaccine. CDR3 protein: CAISESSDSYEQYF. CDR3 sequence (DNA): TGTGCCATCAGTGAGAGCAGTGACAGCTACGAGCAGTACTTC.